The rows below give T cell receptor beta chains drawn from one sample of a study of radiotherapy plus CTLA-4 blockade in lung cancer. Data came from immunoSEQ multiplex PCR; TCRdb stores just in-frame clones and leaves some out. The data contain some 74,000 clones, over 65% of them singletons. This specimen was peripheral blood, taken from a patient treated with radiotherapy plus ipilimumab. These receptors were collected from a human donor with non-small cell lung cancer who had a complete response to radiotherapy plus ipilimumab. CDR3s include the opening cysteine and the closing phenylalanine or tryptophan. The order of the fields is J gene, clone size, V gene, D gene, CDR3 protein, CDR3 DNA. A D gene is named only where the DNA matches it firmly. Size values are once, few and many counts, or a class for expanded clones, and some rows have none.

J: TRBJ1-1
size: NA
V: TRBV7-9
D: NA
CDR3: CASSLDGGFVAEAFF
DNA: TGTGCCAGCAGCTTAGACGGGGGATTTGTCGCTGAAGCTTTCTTT

J: TRBJ2-3
size: NA
V: TRBV6-5
D: TRBD2
CDR3: CASSYSTSGRAYTQYF
DNA: TGTGCCAGCAGTTACTCAACTAGCGGGAGGGCCTATACGCAGTATTTT

J: TRBJ2-7
size: NA
V: TRBV14
D: NA
CDR3: CASSVGGYEQYF
DNA: TGTGCCAGCAGTGTTGGGGGGTACGAGCAGTACTTC

J: TRBJ2-2
size: NA
V: TRBV11-3
D: NA
CDR3: CASSRGVRGTGELFF
DNA: TGTGCCAGCAGCCGAGGGGTTCGGGGCACCGGGGAGCTGTTTTTT

J: TRBJ1-5
size: NA
V: TRBV21-1
D: NA
CDR3: CASSKRTSRGFYSNQPQHF
DNA: TGTGCCAGCAGCAAAAGGACTTCCAGGGGGTTTTATAGCAATCAGCCCCAGCATTTT

J: TRBJ1-3
size: NA
V: TRBV7-9
D: NA
CDR3: CATIQGPGNTIYF
DNA: TGTGCCACAATACAGGGTCCCGGAAACACCATATATTTT

J: TRBJ2-7
size: NA
V: TRBV6-6
D: TRBD2
CDR3: CASSYASGDPYEQYF
DNA: TGTGCCAGCAGTTACGCTAGCGGGGACCCCTACGAGCAGTACTTC

J: TRBJ1-3
size: NA
V: TRBV5-4
D: NA
CDR3: CASSLRVLGLSSGNTIYF
DNA: TGTGCCAGCAGCCTCAGGGTTTTGGGGCTAAGCTCTGGAAACACCATATATTTT

J: TRBJ2-2
size: NA
V: TRBV10-1
D: NA
CDR3: CASSETPQGTWATGELFF
DNA: TGCGCCAGCAGTGAGACCCCTCAGGGGACTTGGGCCACCGGGGAGCTGTTTTTT

J: TRBJ2-1
size: NA
V: TRBV5-4
D: TRBD1
CDR3: CASSSRQGSYNEQFF
DNA: TGTGCCAGCAGCTCCCGACAGGGCTCCTACAATGAGCAGTTCTTC

J: TRBJ2-1
size: NA
V: TRBV7-9
D: NA
CDR3: CASSLQDAHTPPNEQFF
DNA: TGTGCCAGCAGCCTGCAAGACGCCCATACCCCACCCAATGAGCAGTTCTTC

J: TRBJ2-2
size: NA
V: TRBV7-6
D: NA
CDR3: CASSLGDSTGELFF
DNA: TGTGCCAGCAGCTTAGGCGACTCCACCGGGGAGCTGTTTTTT

J: TRBJ1-1
size: NA
V: TRBV2
D: NA
CDR3: CASSEGPSGTENTEAFF
DNA: TGTGCCAGCAGTGAGGGGCCCTCAGGGACCGAGAACACTGAAGCTTTCTTT

J: TRBJ2-1
size: NA
V: TRBV29-1
D: NA
CDR3: CSVEGDDYNEQFF
DNA: TGCAGCGTTGAGGGGGACGACTACAATGAGCAGTTCTTC

J: TRBJ1-6
size: NA
V: TRBV6-6
D: TRBD1
CDR3: CASSSDRAGSPLHF
DNA: TGTGCCAGCAGCTCCGACAGGGCGGGTTCACCCCTCCACTTT

J: TRBJ1-5
size: NA
V: TRBV19
D: TRBD1
CDR3: CASTKDRGNQPQHF
DNA: TGTGCCAGTACCAAGGACAGGGGGAATCAGCCCCAGCATTTT

J: TRBJ1-2
size: many
V: TRBV6-6
D: NA
CDR3: CASSPDTGLYGYTF
DNA: TGTGCCAGCAGTCCGGACACGGGGCTATATGGCTACACCTTC

J: TRBJ2-3
size: few
V: TRBV4-3
D: NA
CDR3: CASSQKIGTDTQYF
DNA: TGCGCCAGCAGCCAAAAGATTGGCACAGATACGCAGTATTTT

J: TRBJ1-2
size: NA
V: TRBV6-1
D: NA
CDR3: CASSDPTGMTSYGYTF
DNA: TGTGCCAGCAGTGATCCGACAGGAATGACGTCCTATGGCTACACCTTC

J: TRBJ2-7
size: NA
V: TRBV25-1
D: NA
CDR3: CASSVSYEQYF
DNA: TGTGCCAGCAGTGTTTCTTACGAGCAGTACTTC

J: TRBJ1-3
size: NA
V: TRBV7-6
D: NA
CDR3: CASSAGDPMDTIYF
DNA: TGTGCCAGCAGCGCTGGGGATCCGATGGACACCATATATTTT

J: TRBJ1-1
size: NA
V: TRBV15
D: NA
CDR3: CATSRFPDRRRGTEAFF
DNA: TGTGCCACCAGCAGATTCCCGGACCGACGGAGGGGGACTGAAGCTTTCTTT

J: TRBJ2-3
size: once
V: TRBV4-3
D: TRBD1
CDR3: CASSRGQDPDTQYF
DNA: TGCGCCAGCAGCCGGGGACAGGATCCAGATACGCAGTATTTT

J: TRBJ1-5
size: NA
V: TRBV2
D: NA
CDR3: CASRGQANQPQHF
DNA: TGTGCCAGCAGAGGACAAGCCAATCAGCCCCAGCATTTT

J: TRBJ2-7
size: NA
V: TRBV7-2
D: TRBD2
CDR3: CASSPRTSGFEQYF
DNA: TGTGCCAGCAGCCCAAGGACTAGCGGGTTCGAGCAGTACTTC

J: TRBJ1-1
size: NA
V: TRBV6-6
D: TRBD1
CDR3: CASNLQGAGTEAFF
DNA: TGTGCCAGCAATCTACAGGGGGCGGGCACTGAAGCTTTCTTT

J: TRBJ2-7
size: NA
V: TRBV30
D: NA
CDR3: CAWGNYEQYF
DNA: TGTGCCTGGGGAAACTACGAGCAGTACTTC

J: TRBJ2-5
size: NA
V: TRBV13
D: NA
CDR3: CASSLEVGDSIGETQYF
DNA: TGTGCCAGCAGCTTAGAGGTAGGGGACTCAATCGGAGAGACCCAGTACTTC

J: TRBJ2-3
size: NA
V: TRBV27
D: NA
CDR3: CASSIYRPLGATDTQYF
DNA: TGTGCCAGCAGCATCTATCGGCCCCTCGGAGCGACAGATACGCAGTATTTT

J: TRBJ2-5
size: NA
V: TRBV18
D: TRBD2
CDR3: CASSLYRTSGETQYF
DNA: TGTGCCAGCTCACTATATAGGACTAGCGGGGAGACCCAGTACTTC

J: TRBJ2-6
size: NA
V: TRBV9
D: NA
CDR3: CASSVGLNVLTF
DNA: TGTGCCAGCAGCGTAGGACTGAACGTCCTGACTTTC

J: TRBJ1-2
size: NA
V: TRBV13
D: TRBD1
CDR3: CASSLDRGDYGYTF
DNA: TGTGCCAGCAGCTTAGACAGGGGCGACTATGGCTACACCTTC

J: TRBJ2-2
size: NA
V: TRBV7-6
D: NA
CDR3: CASSLEPHQRPTGELFF
DNA: TGTGCCAGCAGCTTAGAGCCCCATCAGCGGCCCACCGGGGAGCTGTTTTTT

J: TRBJ2-1
size: NA
V: TRBV7-2
D: NA
CDR3: CASSSQGDEQFF
DNA: TGTGCCAGCAGCTCGCAGGGAGATGAGCAGTTCTTC

J: TRBJ2-3
size: once
V: TRBV19
D: TRBD2
CDR3: CASSWRLAGSDTQYF
DNA: TGTGCCAGTAGTTGGAGGCTAGCGGGATCAGATACGCAGTATTTT

J: TRBJ1-3
size: NA
V: TRBV19
D: NA
CDR3: CATLKVGGSGNTIYF
DNA: TGTGCCACCTTGAAGGTGGGGGGCTCTGGAAACACCATATATTTT

J: TRBJ2-3
size: NA
V: TRBV5-1
D: TRBD1
CDR3: CASSISGTGVEDTQYF
DNA: TGCGCCAGCAGCATATCCGGGACAGGGGTAGAGGATACGCAGTATTTT

J: TRBJ1-1
size: NA
V: TRBV7-2
D: NA
CDR3: CASSLATIPSTEAFF
DNA: TGTGCCAGCAGCTTAGCGACGATCCCGAGCACTGAAGCTTTCTTT

J: TRBJ1-5
size: NA
V: TRBV27
D: NA
CDR3: CASSDRSNQPQHF
DNA: TGTGCCAGCAGTGACAGGTCCAATCAGCCCCAGCATTTT

J: TRBJ1-3
size: NA
V: TRBV2
D: NA
CDR3: CASSDEGNSGNTIYF
DNA: TGTGCCAGCAGTGACGAAGGAAACTCTGGAAACACCATATATTTT

J: TRBJ2-3
size: NA
V: TRBV19
D: TRBD1
CDR3: CASISGDRSTDTQYF
DNA: TGTGCCAGTATTTCAGGGGACAGAAGCACAGATACGCAGTATTTT

J: TRBJ1-2
size: NA
V: TRBV4-3
D: NA
CDR3: CASSHEHQTF
DNA: TGCGCCAGCAGCCACGAACACCAGACCTTC

J: TRBJ1-2
size: NA
V: TRBV6-1
D: NA
CDR3: CASSRRSYGYTF
DNA: TGTGCCAGCAGCCGGCGGAGCTATGGCTACACCTTC

J: TRBJ2-6
size: NA
V: TRBV4-3
D: NA
CDR3: CASSQDYRPSGANVLTF
DNA: TGCGCCAGCAGCCAAGATTACAGACCCTCTGGGGCCAACGTCCTGACTTTC

J: TRBJ2-3
size: NA
V: TRBV10-3
D: TRBD2
CDR3: CATGRLAGDTDTQYF
DNA: TGTGCCACGGGCCGACTAGCGGGGGACACAGATACGCAGTATTTT

J: TRBJ2-1
size: NA
V: TRBV9
D: NA
CDR3: CASSAMGLIYNEQFF
DNA: TGTGCCAGCAGCGCTATGGGGCTAATCTACAATGAGCAGTTCTTC

J: TRBJ1-1
size: NA
V: TRBV28
D: NA
CDR3: CASSSEQPGNTEAFF
DNA: TGTGCCAGCAGTTCCGAACAGCCAGGGAACACTGAAGCTTTCTTT

J: TRBJ1-6
size: NA
V: TRBV6-5
D: NA
CDR3: CASSRRERGSPLHF
DNA: TGTGCCAGCAGCCGCAGGGAACGGGGCTCACCCCTCCACTTT

J: TRBJ1-2
size: NA
V: TRBV14
D: TRBD1
CDR3: CASSQDQGARDGYTF
DNA: TGTGCCAGCAGCCAAGACCAGGGGGCCCGGGATGGCTACACCTTC

J: TRBJ2-3
size: NA
V: TRBV29-1
D: TRBD2
CDR3: CSVGEGSDTQYF
DNA: TGCAGCGTTGGGGAGGGATCAGATACGCAGTATTTT

J: TRBJ1-3
size: NA
V: TRBV30
D: NA
CDR3: CAWSVGGSSGNTIYF
DNA: TGTGCCTGGAGTGTAGGCGGAAGCTCTGGAAACACCATATATTTT

J: TRBJ2-7
size: NA
V: TRBV11-2
D: TRBD2
CDR3: CASSLTSGFGEQYF
DNA: TGTGCCAGCAGTCTGACTAGCGGGTTCGGCGAGCAGTACTTC

J: TRBJ1-2
size: NA
V: TRBV6-9
D: TRBD1
CDR3: CASSDAGQDGYTF
DNA: TGTGCCAGCAGTGATGCGGGACAGGATGGCTACACCTTC

J: TRBJ1-4
size: NA
V: TRBV7-9
D: TRBD1
CDR3: CASSPTGGAGEKLFF
DNA: TGTGCCAGCAGCCCAACAGGGGGCGCCGGTGAAAAACTGTTTTTT

J: TRBJ1-2
size: NA
V: TRBV9
D: TRBD1
CDR3: CASSVIRTGEDYGYTF
DNA: TGTGCCAGCAGCGTAATCCGGACAGGGGAAGACTATGGCTACACCTTC